A selection of T cell receptor beta chains follows, all from one sample in a study of blood T cell repertoires in COVID-19. Assay: immunoSEQ multiplex PCR; the TCRdb copy retains only in-frame clones and omits some. The table records roughly 220,000 clones, 65% to 85% of them present only once. Sequencing was done on a sample of peripheral blood. The receptors derive from an older woman with acute or convalescent COVID-19. The CDR3 runs from the conserved cysteine through the conserved F or W.

CDR3 length: 14; V gene: TRBV19; CDR3 protein: CASRRDAGNSPLHF
CDR3 length: 11; V gene: TRBV28; CDR3 protein: CASRQGYGYTF
CDR3 length: 13; V gene: TRBV14; CDR3 protein: CASSPQGNTEAFF
CDR3 length: 15; V gene: TRBV5-5; CDR3 protein: CASSLASGQDYGYTF
CDR3 length: 15; V gene: TRBV6-6; CDR3 protein: CASSYSQGANIPYTF
CDR3 length: 15; V gene: TRBV3-1/TRBV3-2; CDR3 protein: CASSQRRGGSDTQYF
CDR3 length: 11; V gene: TRBV30; CDR3 protein: CAWSHGYGYTF
CDR3 length: 16; V gene: TRBV5-1; CDR3 protein: CASSRTGARPYNEQFF
CDR3 length: 12; V gene: TRBV28; CDR3 protein: CASRGEVTEAFF
CDR3 length: 13; V gene: TRBV5-1; CDR3 protein: CASRPGTEETQYF
CDR3 length: 12; V gene: TRBV10-2; CDR3 protein: CASSERSTEAFF
CDR3 length: 15; V gene: TRBV7-9; CDR3 protein: CASSPGTAINEKLFF
CDR3 length: 14; V gene: TRBV7-9; CDR3 protein: CASSPRQGWETQYF
CDR3 length: 17; V gene: TRBV19; CDR3 protein: CASSIPTGAGFNQPQHF
CDR3 length: 12; V gene: TRBV29-1; CDR3 protein: CSVESQTGGYTF
CDR3 length: 15; V gene: TRBV6-5; CDR3 protein: CASSLDRVGSNEQFF
CDR3 length: 13; V gene: TRBV12-3/TRBV12-4; CDR3 protein: CASSFTGAYGYTF
CDR3 length: 18; V gene: TRBV6-6; CDR3 protein: CASSRAGTGGSGANVLTF
CDR3 length: 19; V gene: TRBV4-1; CDR3 protein: CASSQGIGGLGSSYNEQFF
CDR3 length: 12; V gene: TRBV11-2; CDR3 protein: CASSFLGGEQFF
CDR3 length: 12; V gene: TRBV5-4; CDR3 protein: CASSSKGGPQHF
CDR3 length: 19; V gene: TRBV4-1; CDR3 protein: CASSQLDGSRSGSYNEQFF
CDR3 length: 14; V gene: TRBV4-1; CDR3 protein: CASSQDSVNQPQHF
CDR3 length: 15; V gene: TRBV6-5; CDR3 protein: CASSLDRGIGEPQHF
CDR3 length: 11; V gene: TRBV5-6; CDR3 protein: CASSSAYEQYF
CDR3 length: 14; V gene: TRBV29-1; CDR3 protein: CSIYNTGGNYGYTF
CDR3 length: 16; V gene: TRBV10-3; CDR3 protein: CAISLVSGGPPSEQYF
CDR3 length: 14; V gene: TRBV4-2; CDR3 protein: CASSVGQLNTEAFF
CDR3 length: 15; V gene: TRBV4-3; CDR3 protein: CASSQGTGPGNTIYF
CDR3 length: 13; V gene: TRBV7-2; CDR3 protein: CASSLRQGWEQFF
CDR3 length: 11; V gene: TRBV2; CDR3 protein: CASRQGYEQYF
CDR3 length: 16; V gene: TRBV19; CDR3 protein: CASSTRQGKGNYGYTF
CDR3 length: 14; V gene: TRBV4-2; CDR3 protein: CASSQVASVETQYF
CDR3 length: 15; V gene: TRBV7-9; CDR3 protein: CASSHPGGGRPQPTF
CDR3 length: 15; V gene: TRBV11-2; CDR3 protein: CASSLEASGGETQYF
CDR3 length: 15; V gene: TRBV11-1; CDR3 protein: CASRLAGGSYNEQFF
CDR3 length: 16; V gene: TRBV5-4; CDR3 protein: CASSRPGQGNTGELFF
CDR3 length: 16; V gene: TRBV7-8; CDR3 protein: CASSYDYRQGADEQYF